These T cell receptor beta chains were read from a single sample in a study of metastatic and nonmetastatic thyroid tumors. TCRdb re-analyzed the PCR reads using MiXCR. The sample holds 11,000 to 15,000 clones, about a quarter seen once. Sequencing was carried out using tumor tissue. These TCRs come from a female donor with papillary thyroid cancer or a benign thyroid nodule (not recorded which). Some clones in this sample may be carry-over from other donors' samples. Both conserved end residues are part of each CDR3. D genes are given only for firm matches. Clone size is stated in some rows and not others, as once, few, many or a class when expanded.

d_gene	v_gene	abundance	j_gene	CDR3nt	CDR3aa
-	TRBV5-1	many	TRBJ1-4	TGCGCCAGCAGCTTGGCTTGGGCAACTAATGAAAAACTGTTTTTT	CASSLAWATNEKLFF
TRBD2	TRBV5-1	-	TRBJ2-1	TGCGCCAGCAGCTTCGGGACTAGCAATGAGCAGTTCTTC	CASSFGTSNEQFF
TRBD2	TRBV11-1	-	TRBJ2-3	TGTGCCAGCAGCTGCCTCGGGGCGGGGACTAGCGCCAGAGATGGAGATACGCAGTATTTT	CASSCLGAGTSARDGDTQYF
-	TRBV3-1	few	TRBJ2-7	TGTGCCAGCAGCCAAGATTCGGAGTGGGGGTGGGTGAGGCAGTACTTC	CASSQDSEWGWVRQYF
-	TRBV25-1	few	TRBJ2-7	TGTGCCAGCAGTGGCCAACATAGCGGCCCATCCCCGGGTACTTACGAGCAGTACTTC	CASSGQHSGPSPGTYEQYF
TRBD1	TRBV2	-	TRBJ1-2	TGTGCCAGCGAAGTTGACAGGGTTTGCTATGGCTACACCTTC	CASEVDRVCYGYTF
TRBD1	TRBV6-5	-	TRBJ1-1	TGTGCCAGCAGTTGGGAACAGGGGACTGAAGCTTTCTTT	CASSWEQGTEAFF
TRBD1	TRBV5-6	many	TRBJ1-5	TGTGCCAGCAGCTTACGGGGACAGTGGAATCAGCCCCAGCATTTT	CASSLRGQWNQPQHF
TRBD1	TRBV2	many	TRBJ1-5	TGTGCCAGCAGTGAACTTGGGACAGGGGAAACTCAGCCCCAGCATTTT	CASSELGTGETQPQHF
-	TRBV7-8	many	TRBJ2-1	TGTGCCAGCAGCCCTAGGATCGACTCCGGCAATGAGCAGTTCTTC	CASSPRIDSGNEQFF
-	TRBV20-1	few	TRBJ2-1	TGCAGTGCTAGAGAGGAAACAATGCGCGGTGAGCAGTTCTTC	CSAREETMRGEQFF
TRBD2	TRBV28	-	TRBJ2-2	TGTGCCAGCCGATCAAGAGGCGGGAGGTCTCGGACCGGGGAGCTGTTTTTT	CASRSRGGRSRTGELFF
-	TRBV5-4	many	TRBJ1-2	TGTGCCAGCAGCCCGAACCCTACAGGGAGGTATGGCTACACCTTC	CASSPNPTGRYGYTF
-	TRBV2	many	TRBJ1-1	TGTGCCAGCAGTGATGATCATAGGGGGGTTGAAGCTTTCTTT	CASSDDHRGVEAFF
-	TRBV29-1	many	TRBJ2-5	TGCAGCGTTGATCGGGGGAAACAAGAGACCCAGTACTTC	CSVDRGKQETQYF
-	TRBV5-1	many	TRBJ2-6	TGCGCCAGCAGCTTGGGGGTTGGGGTCTCTGGGGCCAACGTCCTGACTTTC	CASSLGVGVSGANVLTF
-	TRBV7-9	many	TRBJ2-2	TGTGCCAGCAGCTACCTAACCGGGGAGCTGTTTTTT	CASSYLTGELFF
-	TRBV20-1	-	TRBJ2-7	TGCAGTGCTAGAGAGGTAGGCAGCACCTACGAGCAGTACTTC	CSAREVGSTYEQYF
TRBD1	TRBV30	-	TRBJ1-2	TGTGCCTGGAGGACAGGGGTCGGCTACACCTTC	CAWRTGVGYTF
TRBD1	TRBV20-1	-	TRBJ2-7	TGCAGTGCTGACGTAATGGGACAGGGTTGGAGCGAGCAGTACTTC	CSADVMGQGWSEQYF
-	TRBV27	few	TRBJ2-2	TGTGCCAGCTGTATCGGGACACCGAACACCGGGGAGCTGTTTTTT	CASCIGTPNTGELFF
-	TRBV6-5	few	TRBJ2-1	TGTGCCAGCAGTTATCGATTTGAGGCTAAATTCATGCGTGAGCAGTTCTTC	CASSYRFEAKFMREQFF
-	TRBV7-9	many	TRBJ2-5	TGTGCCAGCAGCTTGTGGGGGGATAGAATGGACCAAGAGACCCAGTACTTC	CASSLWGDRMDQETQYF
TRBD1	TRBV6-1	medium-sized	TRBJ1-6	TGTGCCAGCTGTCGAGACAGGGATTCACCCCTCCACTTT	CASCRDRDSPLHF
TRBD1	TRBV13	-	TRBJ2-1	TGTGCCAGCAGCTCCAGGGGGACAGGGGCCAATACGCAGTTCTTC	CASSSRGTGANTQFF
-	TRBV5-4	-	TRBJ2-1	TGTGCCAGCAGCTTTAAGGCAGCGAGCTCCTACAATGAGCAGTTCTTC	CASSFKAASSYNEQFF
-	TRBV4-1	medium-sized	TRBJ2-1	TGCGCCAGCAGCCAAGATGGGGCCTACAATGAGCAGTTCTTC	CASSQDGAYNEQFF
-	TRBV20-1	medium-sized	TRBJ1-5	TGCAGTGCTAGAGGCGGGGTGGACATTCAGCCCCAGCATTTT	CSARGGVDIQPQHF
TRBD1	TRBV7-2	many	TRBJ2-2	TGTGCCAGCAGCTCAAACAGGGGCGGCGGGGAGCTGTTTTTT	CASSSNRGGGELFF
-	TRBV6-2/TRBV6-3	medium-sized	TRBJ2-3	TGTGCCAGCAGATTCTCTTTCGGTCGCACAGATACGCAGTATTTT	CASRFSFGRTDTQYF
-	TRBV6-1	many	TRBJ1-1	TGTGCCAGCGCTTGGGGGGGCGCCACTGAAGCTTTCTTT	CASAWGGATEAFF
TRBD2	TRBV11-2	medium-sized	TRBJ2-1	TGTGCCAGCAGCTCAACCGGGACTAGCGGAGGTGGGCAGTTCTTC	CASSSTGTSGGGQFF
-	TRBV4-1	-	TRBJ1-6	TGCGCCAGCAGCCAAGCCCCGCTTGGAGTTAATAATTCACCCCTCCACTTT	CASSQAPLGVNNSPLHF
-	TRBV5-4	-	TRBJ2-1	TGTGCCAGCAGCTTTAAGGCAGCGATCTCCTACAATGAGCAGTTCTTC	CASSFKAAISYNEQFF
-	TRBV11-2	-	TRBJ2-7	TGTGCCAGCAGCTTAGAAAGGCAGTCCTACGAGCAGTACTTC	CASSLERQSYEQYF
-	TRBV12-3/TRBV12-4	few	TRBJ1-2	TGTGCCAGCAGTCCAGACAACTATGGCTACACCTTC	CASSPDNYGYTF
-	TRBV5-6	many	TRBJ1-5	TGTGCCAGCAGCTCATTACACTATAGCAATCAGCCCCAGCATTTT	CASSSLHYSNQPQHF
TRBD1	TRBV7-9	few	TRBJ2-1	TGTGCCAGCAGCTTGAGGGGGCACAATGAGCAGTTCTTC	CASSLRGHNEQFF
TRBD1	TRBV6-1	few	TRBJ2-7	TGTGCCAGCAGCCCTCGGACAGGTTTCTACGAGCAGTACTTC	CASSPRTGFYEQYF
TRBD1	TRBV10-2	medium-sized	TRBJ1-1	TGCGCCAGCAGTGAACAGGGGGCTAATGAAGCTTTCTTT	CASSEQGANEAFF
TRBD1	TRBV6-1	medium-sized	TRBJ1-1	TGTGCCAGCAGTGAGCACAGGGGGAACACTGAAGCTTTCTTT	CASSEHRGNTEAFF
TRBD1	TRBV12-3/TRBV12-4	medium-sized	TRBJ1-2	TGTGCCAGCAGTTTTCGACAGGGCGGCTATGGCTACACCTTC	CASSFRQGGYGYTF
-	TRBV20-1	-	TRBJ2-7	TGCAGTGCTAGATATCCGGGTCAGTCGTACGAGCAGTACTTC	CSARYPGQSYEQYF
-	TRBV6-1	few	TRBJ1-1	TGTGCCAGTGCAGAGGCGTTGGGTGACACTGAAGCTTTCTTT	CASAEALGDTEAFF